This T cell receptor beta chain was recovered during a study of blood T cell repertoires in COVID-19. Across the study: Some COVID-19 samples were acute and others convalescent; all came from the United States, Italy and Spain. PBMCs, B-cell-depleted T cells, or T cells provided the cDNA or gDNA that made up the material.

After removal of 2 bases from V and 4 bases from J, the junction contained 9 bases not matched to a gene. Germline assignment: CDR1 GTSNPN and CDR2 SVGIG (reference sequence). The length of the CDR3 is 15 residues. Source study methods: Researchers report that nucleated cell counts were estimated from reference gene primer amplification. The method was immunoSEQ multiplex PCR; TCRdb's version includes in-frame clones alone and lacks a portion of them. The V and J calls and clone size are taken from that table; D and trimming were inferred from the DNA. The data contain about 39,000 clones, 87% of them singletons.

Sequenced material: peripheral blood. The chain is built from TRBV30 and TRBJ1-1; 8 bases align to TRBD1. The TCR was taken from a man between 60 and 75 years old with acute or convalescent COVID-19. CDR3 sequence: CAWSRAGQGSTEAFF. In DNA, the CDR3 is TGTGCCTGGAGTCGGGCAGGACAGGGATCCACTGAAGCTTTCTTT. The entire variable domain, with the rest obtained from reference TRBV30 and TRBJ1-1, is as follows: SQTIHQWPATLVQPVGSPLSLECTVEGTSNPNLYWYRQAAGRGLQLLFYSVGIGQISSEVPQNLSASRPQDRQFILSSKKLLLSDSGFYLCAWSRAGQGSTEAFFGQGTRLTVV.